The entry below gives a single T cell receptor beta chain sequence along with its context. Other DNA sequences within the sample encode an identical CDR3. This sample is part of a study of cytomegalovirus exposure and HLA in healthy donors. On the study more broadly: T cells numbering around 190 million yielded fewer than 140 million unique TCR beta sequences in an earlier analysis. Of all 400 or so donors who were genotyped, roughly 81% belonged to the Caucasian-associated ancestry cluster.

CDR1 and CDR2 (germline): SGHDT, YYEEEE. The length of the CDR3 is 13 residues. Trimming cost V 0 bases and J 4 bases; bases outside gene matches: 0. Use of 60 Vbeta and 13 Jbeta primers characterized the PCR. Assay: immunoSEQ multiplex PCR; the TCRdb copy retains only in-frame clones and omits some. The sample carries roughly 130,000 clones, about 80% recorded once. Input material: PBMCs. This chain connects TRBV5-6 to TRBJ2-5, with TRBD2 matching over 7 bases. This receptor was identified in a man aged 18 to 30 in good health and CMV-seronegative. CDR3 sequence: CASSLGGGETQYF. CDR3 nucleotide sequence: TGTGCCAGCAGCTTGGGGGGGGGAGAGACCCAGTACTTC.